These 24 T cell receptor beta chains originate from one sample sequenced in a study of blood T cell repertoires in COVID-19. TCRdb keeps only in-frame clones here, not all; method: immunoSEQ multiplex PCR. The top ten clones hold 7.5% to 9.5% of a sample with fewer than 650,000 clones, around nine tenths of them seen once. The sample was peripheral blood. These receptors were collected from a woman aged 50 to 65 with COVID-19, enrolled during active disease.

The chain uses TRBV19 and TRBJ2-3; 8 nucleotides agree with TRBD2. V was pared by 4 bases and J by 4 bases, with 10 bases of the junction left unmatched. The germline V gene encodes CDR1 LNHDA and CDR2 SQIVND (reference sequence). CDR3 length: 16 residues. CDR3 loop: CASSKAGGGRADTQYF. The CDR3 nucleotides are TGTGCCAGTAGTAAGGCAGGCGGGGGGAGGGCAGATACGCAGTATTTT.

The rearrangement joins TRBV5-6 to TRBJ1-2; possible D gene TRBD1, 5 bases. V lost 2 bases, J lost 4 bases, and 15 bases lay in between. The CDR3 spans 15 residues. CDR1 and CDR2 (germline): SGHDT, YYEEEE. In nucleotides, the CDR3 is TGTGCCAGCAGCTTTGGGGCAGGGAATGGCTATGGCTACACCTTC. It codes for CASSFGAGNGYGYTF.

The CDR3 is CASSEAQEGWTFF. CDR3 DNA: TGTGCCAGCAGTGAAGCGCAAGAGGGATGGACTTTCTTT. The genes are TRBV2 and TRBJ1-1, with D unclear. V lost 0 bases and J lost 12, with 14 bases in between. The CDR3 has 13 residues. Germline V CDR1 and CDR2: SNHLY, FYNNEI.

Here the CDR3 DNA reads TGTGCCAGCAGCGCACAGGGAGGGGCAGATACGCAGTATTTT. Its protein product is CASSAQGGADTQYF. The chain employs TRBV9 and TRBJ2-3; the D gene is possibly TRBD2 (7 bases). Germline CDR1 and CDR2: SGDLS and YYNGEE. The length of the CDR3 is 14 residues. Trimming removed 3 bases from V and 4 bases from J, with 12 bases in between. Using reference TRBV9 and TRBJ2-3 for the parts outside the CDR3, the full variable domain is DSGVTQTPKHLITATGQRVTLRCSPRSGDLSVYWYQQSLDQGLQFLIQYYNGEERAKGNILERFSAQQFPDLHSELNLSSLELGDSALYFCASSAQGGADTQYFGPGTRLTVL.

This chain uses TRBV11-2 with TRBJ2-1; 7 nucleotides match TRBD2. The V gene end was trimmed by 5 bases and the J gene end by 4 bases; junction bases not matched to a gene: 8. The CDR3 has 15 amino acids. Germline V CDR1 and CDR2: SGHAT, FQNNGV. As DNA, the CDR3 is TGTGCCAGCAGCCAACCTAGCGGACCTTACAATGAGCAGTTCTTC. Amino acids: CASSQPSGPYNEQFF.

This clone was picked up one time. This specimen includes other DNA sequences encoding the same CDR3. The V and J genes are TRBV4-1 and TRBJ1-2; possible D gene TRBD1, 5 bases. Germline V gene lookup returns CDR1 MGHRA and CDR2 YSYEKL. V was clipped by 1 base and J by 1 base, with 10 bases between them. CDR3 size: 15 residues. Here the CDR3 DNA reads TGCGCCAGCAGCCAAGTTCCAGGGAATAACTATGGCTACACCTTC. This translates into CASSQVPGNNYGYTF.

The rearrangement uses TRBV5-1 and TRBJ1-6; the D gene is possibly TRBD1 (6 bases). Trimming pared 0 bases from V and 10 bases from J, leaving 14 bases between. This CDR3 is built from 15 residues. Per germline, CDR1 SGHRS and CDR2 YFSETQ. CDR3 loop: CASSLDGGARSPLHF. CDR3 coding DNA: TGCGCCAGCAGCTTGGATGGGGGGGCGCGGTCACCCCTCCACTTT.

The rearrangement uses TRBV2 and TRBJ1-2; D is ambiguous. Trimming removed 3 bases from V and 7 bases from J, with 12 bases in between. The germline CDR1 and CDR2 sequences are SNHLY and FYNNEI. The CDR3 covers 13 residues. CDR3 residues: CASSEEGIGGYTF. The CDR3 DNA reads as TGTGCCAGCAGTGAGGAGGGTATTGGTGGCTACACCTTC.

This rearrangement joins TRBV6-4 to TRBJ2-1, with TRBD2 matching 9 bases. The CDR3 covers 16 residues. Germline-derived CDR1 and CDR2 are MRHNA and SNTAGT. Trimming took 3 bases from V and 10 from J; bases not matched to a gene: 13. The CDR3 bases are TGTGCCAGCAGTGAATCGGGCGGCGGGGGGGTTCGGGAGCAGTTCTTC. Translation gives CASSESGGGGVREQFF.

J is TRBJ1-4 and V is TRBV4-1, with TRBD1 matching 7 bases. CDR1 and CDR2 from the germline V gene are MGHRA and YSYEKL. The trim removed 1 base at V and 6 bases at J, leaving 8 bases unmatched. The CDR3 has 16 residues. The CDR3 DNA follows: TGCGCCAGCAGCCAAGGCCCGGGGACAGATTATGAAAAACTGTTTTTT. This gives the protein CASSQGPGTDYEKLFF.

The genes are TRBV9 and TRBJ1-1, with TRBD1 matching over 10 bases. The CDR3 covers 15 residues. In germline, CDR1 is SGDLS, CDR2 YYNGEE. V was pared by 3 bases and J by 7 bases, with 9 bases of the junction left unmatched. The CDR3 DNA sequence: TGTGCCAGCAGCGAGGATTGGACAGGGGGTGTTGAAGCTTTCTTT. Its translation is CASSEDWTGGVEAFF.

The CDR3 DNA sequence: TGTGCCAGCAGTTACTCGTTAGCGGGGGACACCGGGGAGCTGTTTTTT. Translated: CASSYSLAGDTGELFF. V and J are TRBV6-5 and TRBJ2-2, with TRBD2 identical over 9 bases. The CDR3 loop spans 16 amino acids. Germline CDR1 MNHEY, CDR2 SVGAGI. V shed 0 bases, J shed 3 bases, and the junction held 2 bases outside the gene matches.

V usage is TRBV3-1 (or the pseudogene TRBV3-2) and J usage is TRBJ1-2; maybe TRBD1 (5 bases). Germline V gene lookup returns CDR1 LGHDT and CDR2 YNNKEL (reference sequence). The CDR3 is 14 amino acids. V was pared by 0 bases and J by 4 bases, with 9 bases between. The DNA of the CDR3 is TGTGCCAGCAGCCAAGACGGAGGGGCCTATGGCTACACCTTC. It yields the protein CASSQDGGAYGYTF.

V gene TRBV5-1 combines with J gene TRBJ1-1; maybe TRBD1 (5 bases). Trimming left V 6 bases short and J 1 base short, with 10 bases between. This CDR3 is 13 amino acids long. Germline V lookup: CDR1 SGHRS, CDR2 YFSETQ. CDR3 protein: CASMRGENTEAFF. DNA for the CDR3: TGCGCCAGCATGCGGGGCGAGAACACTGAAGCTTTCTTT.

The chain links TRBV5-1 to TRBJ2-5, with a tentative D call TRBD2 (7 bases). CDR3 length: 16 residues. Germline-derived CDR1 and CDR2 are SGHRS and YFSETQ. Trimming cost V 0 bases and J 1 base, with 13 bases left between them. CDR3 bases: TGCGCCAGCAGCTTGGAATTAGGGGGGGCCCAAGAGACCCAGTACTTC. Its protein product is CASSLELGGAQETQYF.

V and J are TRBV6-5 and TRBJ1-1, with 7 bases aligning to TRBD1. CDR3 size: 14 residues. The germline gives CDR1 MNHEY, CDR2 SVGAGI. J gave up 1 base and V 7 bases, and 6 bases lay outside the gene matches. The CDR3 sequence is CASIRRDRNTEAFF. DNA for the CDR3: TGTGCCAGCATCCGCAGGGACAGGAACACTGAAGCTTTCTTT.

This clone was counted a few times. The genes are TRBV14 and TRBJ2-7, with a possible D match to TRBD1 (5 bases). With 4 bases removed from V and 4 bases from J, the gap between germline ends came to 11 bases. Germline V CDR1 and CDR2: SGHDN, FVKESK. CDR3 length: 13 amino acids. For the CDR3, the DNA is TGTGCCAGCAGCCCGGAGACAGCTTACGAGCAGTACTTC. It encodes CASSPETAYEQYF.

This clone was recorded only once. The chain uses TRBV18 and TRBJ2-5; no reliable D call. Germline values: CDR1 KGHSH, CDR2 LQKENI. The V gene lost 6 bases and the J gene lost 1 base, with 9 bases spanning the gap. The CDR3 totals 13 residues. The CDR3 bases are TGTGCCAGCTCCCTAAGTTTCCAAGAGACCCAGTACTTC. Its translation is CASSLSFQETQYF.

This chain connects TRBV30 to TRBJ2-7, with D possibly TRBD1 on 6 matching bases. The CDR3 loop spans 12 amino acids. V was trimmed by 7 bases and J by 2 bases, leaving 12 bases between them. CDR1 is GTSNPN and CDR2 is SVGIG in the germline V gene (reference sequence). Here the CDR3 reads CAFNRAPYEQYF. As DNA, the CDR3 is TGTGCCTTCAACAGGGCCCCCTACGAGCAGTACTTC.

As to this clone: Other DNA sequences from this sample encode an identical CDR3 as well. The rearrangement uses TRBV30 and TRBJ2-7; possibly TRBD1 for D (6 bases). CDR3 length: 13 residues. Germline-derived CDR1 and CDR2 are GTSNPN and SVGIG (reference sequence). Trimming left V 0 bases short and J 2 bases short, with 8 bases between. CDR3 residues: CAWSVRDTYEQYF. The CDR3, as DNA: TGTGCCTGGAGTGTTCGGGACACCTACGAGCAGTACTTC.

The rearrangement links TRBV2 to TRBJ2-1; the match to TRBD1 covers 8 bases. The CDR3 is 15 residues long. In germline, CDR1 is SNHLY, CDR2 FYNNEI. Germline trimming cut 0 bases from V and 7 bases from J; bases unmatched to any gene: 5. The CDR3 DNA sequence: TGTGCCAGCAGTGAAGCCCCCCGGACAGGGAATGAGCAGTTCTTC. It encodes CASSEAPRTGNEQFF.

As for this clone: This CDR3 is also generated by other DNA sequences in the sample. The chain has TRBV6-5 and TRBJ1-5; 9 nucleotides line up with TRBD1. V lost 6 bases and J lost 2; bases outside the gene matches: 2. The CDR3 is made up of 14 amino acids. Germline V lookup: CDR1 MNHEY, CDR2 SVGAGI. The CDR3 DNA is TGTGCCAGCAGCCGGACAGGGGGCAATCAGCCCCAGCATTTT. It translates to CASSRTGGNQPQHF.

In DNA, the CDR3 is TGTGCCACCAGTGCTCTAGCCGGCGACACCGGGGAGCTGTTTTTT. Translated, it gives CATSALAGDTGELFF. The chain uses TRBV24-1 and TRBJ2-2; a weak D match, TRBD2 (5 bases). Germline V lookup: CDR1 KGHDR, CDR2 SFDVKD. This CDR3 is built from 15 residues. Between the trimmed V and J ends, which lost 5 bases and 3 bases, there was a span of 12 bases.

This clone was detected once. The V gene is TRBV7-6, the J gene TRBJ1-4; maybe TRBD1 (5 bases). The ends were cut back, 5 bases at V and 12 bases at J, with 25 bases in the middle. The germline gives CDR1 SGHVS, CDR2 FNYEAQ. This CDR3 region has 16 residues. This chain's CDR3 is CASSAGFGFASGELFF. The CDR3 DNA is TGTGCCAGCAGCGCAGGGTTTGGATTTGCCTCGGGGGAACTGTTTTTT.